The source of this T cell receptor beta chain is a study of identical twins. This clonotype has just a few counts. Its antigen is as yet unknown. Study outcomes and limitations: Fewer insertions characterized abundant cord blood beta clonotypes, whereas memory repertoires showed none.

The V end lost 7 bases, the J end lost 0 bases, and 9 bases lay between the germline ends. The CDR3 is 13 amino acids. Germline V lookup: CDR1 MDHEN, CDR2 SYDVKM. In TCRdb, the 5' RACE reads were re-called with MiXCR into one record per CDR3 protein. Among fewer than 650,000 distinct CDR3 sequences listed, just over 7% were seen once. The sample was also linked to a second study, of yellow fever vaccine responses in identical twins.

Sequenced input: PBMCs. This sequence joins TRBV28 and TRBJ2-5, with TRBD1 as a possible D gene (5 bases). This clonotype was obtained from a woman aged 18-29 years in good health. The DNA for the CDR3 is TGTGCCAGCACAGGGCCTTACCAAGAGACCCAGTACTTC. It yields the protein CASTGPYQETQYF.